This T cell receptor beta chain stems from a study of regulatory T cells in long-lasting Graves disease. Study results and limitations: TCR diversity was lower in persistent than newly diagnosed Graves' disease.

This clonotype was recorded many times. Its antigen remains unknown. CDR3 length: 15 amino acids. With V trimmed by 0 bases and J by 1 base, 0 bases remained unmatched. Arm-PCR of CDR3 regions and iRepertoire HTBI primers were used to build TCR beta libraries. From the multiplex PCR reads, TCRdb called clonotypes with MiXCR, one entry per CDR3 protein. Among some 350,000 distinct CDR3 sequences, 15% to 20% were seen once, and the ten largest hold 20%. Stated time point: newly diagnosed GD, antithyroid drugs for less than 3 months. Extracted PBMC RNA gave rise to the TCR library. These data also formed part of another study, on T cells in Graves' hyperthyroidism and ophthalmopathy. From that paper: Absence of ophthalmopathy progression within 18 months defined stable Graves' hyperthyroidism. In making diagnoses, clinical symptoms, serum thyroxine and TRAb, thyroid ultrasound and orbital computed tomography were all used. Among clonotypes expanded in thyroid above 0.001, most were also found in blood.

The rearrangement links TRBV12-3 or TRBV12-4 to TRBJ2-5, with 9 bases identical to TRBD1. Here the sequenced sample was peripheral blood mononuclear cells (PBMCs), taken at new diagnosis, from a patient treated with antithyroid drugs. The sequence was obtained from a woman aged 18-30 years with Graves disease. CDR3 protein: CASSLATGGQETQYF. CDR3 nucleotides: TGTGCCAGCAGTTTAGCGACAGGGGGCCAAGAGACCCAGTACTTC.